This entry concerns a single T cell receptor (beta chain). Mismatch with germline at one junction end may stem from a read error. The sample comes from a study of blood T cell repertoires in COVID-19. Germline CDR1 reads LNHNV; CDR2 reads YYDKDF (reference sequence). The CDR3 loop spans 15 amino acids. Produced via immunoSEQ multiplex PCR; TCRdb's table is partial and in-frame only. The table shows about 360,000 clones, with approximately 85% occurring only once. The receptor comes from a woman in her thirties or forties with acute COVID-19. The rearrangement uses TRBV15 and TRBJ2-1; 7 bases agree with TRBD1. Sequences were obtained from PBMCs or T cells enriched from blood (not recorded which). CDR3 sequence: CAASSYRGFDNEQFF. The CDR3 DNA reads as TGTGCCGCCAGCAGTTACAGGGGTTTCGACAATGAGCAGTTCTTC. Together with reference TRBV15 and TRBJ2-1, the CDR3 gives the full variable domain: DAMVIQNPRYQVTQFGKPVTLSCSQTLNHNVMYWYQQKSSQAPKLLFHYYDKDFNNEADTPDNFQSRRPNTSFCFLDIRSPGLGDTAMYLCAASSYRGFDNEQFFGPGTRLTVL.